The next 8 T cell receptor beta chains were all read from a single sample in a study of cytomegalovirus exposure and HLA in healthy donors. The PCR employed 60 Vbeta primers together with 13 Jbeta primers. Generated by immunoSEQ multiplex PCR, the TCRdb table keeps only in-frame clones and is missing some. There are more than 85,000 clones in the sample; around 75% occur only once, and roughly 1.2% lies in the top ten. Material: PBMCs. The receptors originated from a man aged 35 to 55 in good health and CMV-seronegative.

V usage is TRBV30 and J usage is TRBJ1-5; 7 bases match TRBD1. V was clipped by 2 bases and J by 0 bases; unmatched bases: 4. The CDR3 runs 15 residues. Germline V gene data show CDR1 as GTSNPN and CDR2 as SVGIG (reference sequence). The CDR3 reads CAWSPQGFSNQPQHF. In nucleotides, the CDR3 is TGTGCCTGGAGTCCACAGGGGTTTAGCAATCAGCCCCAGCATTTT. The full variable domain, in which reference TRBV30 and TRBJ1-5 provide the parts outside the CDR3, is SQTIHQWPATLVQPVGSPLSLECTVEGTSNPNLYWYRQAAGRGLQLLFYSVGIGQISSEVPQNLSASRPQDRQFILSSKKLLLSDSGFYLCAWSPQGFSNQPQHFGDGTRLSIL.

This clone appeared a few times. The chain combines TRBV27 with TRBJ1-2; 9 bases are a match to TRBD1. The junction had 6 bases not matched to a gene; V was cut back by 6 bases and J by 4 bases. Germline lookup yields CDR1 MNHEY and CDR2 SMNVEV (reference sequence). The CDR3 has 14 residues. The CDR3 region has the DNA TGTGCCAGCAGCCCCGGACAGGGGACCTATGGCTACACCTTC. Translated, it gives CASSPGQGTYGYTF.

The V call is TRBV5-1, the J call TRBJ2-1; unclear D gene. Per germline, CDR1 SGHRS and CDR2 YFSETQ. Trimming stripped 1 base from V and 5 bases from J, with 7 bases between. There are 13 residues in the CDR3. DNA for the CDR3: TGCGCCAGCAGCTTGCCACTCAACAATGAGCAGTTCTTC. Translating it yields CASSLPLNNEQFF. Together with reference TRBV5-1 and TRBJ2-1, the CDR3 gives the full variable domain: KAGVTQTPRYLIKTRGQQVTLSCSPISGHRSVSWYQQTPGQGLQFLFEYFSETQRNKGNFPGRFSGRQFSNSRSEMNVSTLELGDSALYLCASSLPLNNEQFFGPGTRLTVL.

The CDR3 DNA is TGCAGCCCCTGGACAGGGACCTACGAGCAGTACTTC. This sequence encodes CSPWTGTYEQYF. The genes are TRBV29-1 and TRBJ2-7, with TRBD1 identical over 8 bases. Germline CDR1 and CDR2: SQVTM and ANQGSEA. The CDR3 totals 12 residues. The J segment lost 2 bases and the V segment lost 8 bases, leaving 5 bases of the junction unmatched.

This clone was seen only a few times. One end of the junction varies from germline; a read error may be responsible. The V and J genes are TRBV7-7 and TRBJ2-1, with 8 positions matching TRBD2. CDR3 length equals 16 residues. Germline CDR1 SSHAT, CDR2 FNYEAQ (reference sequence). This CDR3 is CASSPTSGGTYNEQFF. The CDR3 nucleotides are TGTGCTAGCAGCCCTACGAGCGGGGGAACCTACAATGAGCAGTTCTTC.

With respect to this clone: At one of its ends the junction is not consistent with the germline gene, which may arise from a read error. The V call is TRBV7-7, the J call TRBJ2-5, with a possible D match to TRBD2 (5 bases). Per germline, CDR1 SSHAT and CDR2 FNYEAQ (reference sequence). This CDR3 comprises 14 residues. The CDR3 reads CASSLATTQETQYF. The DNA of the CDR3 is TGTGCTAGCAGCTTAGCGACTACACAAGAGACCCAGTACTTC.

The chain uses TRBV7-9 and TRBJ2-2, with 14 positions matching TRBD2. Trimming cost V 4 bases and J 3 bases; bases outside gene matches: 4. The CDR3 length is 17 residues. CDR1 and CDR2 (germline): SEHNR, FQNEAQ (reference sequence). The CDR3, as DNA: TGTGCCAGCAGCTGGACTAGCGGGGGGACCTACACCGGGGAGCTGTTTTTT. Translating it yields CASSWTSGGTYTGELFF.

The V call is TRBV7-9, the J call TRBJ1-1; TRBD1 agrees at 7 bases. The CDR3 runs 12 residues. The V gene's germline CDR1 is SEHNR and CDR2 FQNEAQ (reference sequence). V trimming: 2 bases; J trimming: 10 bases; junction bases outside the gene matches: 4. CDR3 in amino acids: CASSLTTGVAFF. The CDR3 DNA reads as TGTGCCAGCAGCTTAACTACAGGGGTAGCTTTCTTT.